This entry is about one TCR beta chain. Per the study methods: Estimation of nucleated cell counts was performed using reference gene primer amplification. Clones were read by immunoSEQ multiplex PCR, and TCRdb kept only the in-frame ones, dropping some. The D gene and trimming were derived from the DNA, and the V and J assignments and clone size from that table. This repertoire shows 200,000 to 300,000 clones, 88% found once; its top ten account for approximately 3.7%. This entry is derived from a study of blood T cell repertoires in COVID-19. Study-level background: T cells, B-cell-depleted T cells, or PBMCs supplied cDNA or gDNA.

The CDR3 runs to 12 residues. V gave up 7 bases and J gave up 1 base, with 11 bases separating them. Germline V gene sequence: CDR1 SQVTM, CDR2 ANQGSEA. The V and J genes are TRBV29-1 and TRBJ2-7; D may be TRBD2 (5 bases). This TCR was sampled from a man aged 60 to 69 who had recovered from COVID-19. The sample consisted of peripheral blood. Here the CDR3 reads CSAEGRSYEQYF. The CDR3, as DNA: TGCAGCGCCGAGGGCCGTTCCTACGAGCAGTACTTC.